This TCR beta chain was sequenced in a study of T-cell reconstitution after alpha-beta-depleted transplantation in children. At least ten counts were recorded for this clonotype. Antigen: not known. Researchers prepared the TCRbeta library using unique molecular identifiers, the study reports. TCRdb reprocessed the PCR reads with MiXCR, giving one entry per CDR3 protein. The data show under 300,000 distinct CDR3 sequences, 11% seen once. Study-level results: Recipient T cells and thymic progenitors that survived were the source of the high TCRbeta diversity seen at day 60 in some patients. After transplant, at about two months, alpha-beta T cells were reportedly derived from several hundred expanded graft clones. Fresh T-cell production supplied most of the T-cell counts and diversity seen one year after transplant.

Sequencing was performed on peripheral blood, taken 180 days after TCRalphabeta/CD19-depleted stem cell transplant. The sequence came from a male patient aged 2-15 years who had a stem cell transplant for chronic granulomatous disease, so the T cells may come from the graft donor.

CDR3 sequence: CAWSVQGTNTGELFF. CDR3 nucleotides: TGTGCCTGGAGTGTTCAGGGGACGAACACCGGGGAGCTGTTTTTT. The chain carries TRBV30 and TRBJ2-2; TRBD1 might be the D (6 bases). Trimming stripped 0 bases from V and 0 bases from J, with 8 bases between. The CDR3 has 15 residues. Germline-derived CDR1 and CDR2 are GTSNPN and SVGIG (reference sequence).